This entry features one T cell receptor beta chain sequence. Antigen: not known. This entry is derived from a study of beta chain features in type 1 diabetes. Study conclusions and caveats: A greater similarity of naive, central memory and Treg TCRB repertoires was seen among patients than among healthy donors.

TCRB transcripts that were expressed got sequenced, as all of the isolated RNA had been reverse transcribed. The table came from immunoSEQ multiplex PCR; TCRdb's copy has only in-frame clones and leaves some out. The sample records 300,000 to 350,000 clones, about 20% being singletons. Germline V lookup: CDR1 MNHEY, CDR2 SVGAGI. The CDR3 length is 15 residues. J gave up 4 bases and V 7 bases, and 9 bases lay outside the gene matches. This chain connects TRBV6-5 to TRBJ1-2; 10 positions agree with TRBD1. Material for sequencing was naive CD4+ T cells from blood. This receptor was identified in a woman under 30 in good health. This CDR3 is CASTPRTGGIYGYTF. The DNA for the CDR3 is TGTGCCAGCACGCCCCGGACAGGGGGGATCTATGGCTACACCTTC.